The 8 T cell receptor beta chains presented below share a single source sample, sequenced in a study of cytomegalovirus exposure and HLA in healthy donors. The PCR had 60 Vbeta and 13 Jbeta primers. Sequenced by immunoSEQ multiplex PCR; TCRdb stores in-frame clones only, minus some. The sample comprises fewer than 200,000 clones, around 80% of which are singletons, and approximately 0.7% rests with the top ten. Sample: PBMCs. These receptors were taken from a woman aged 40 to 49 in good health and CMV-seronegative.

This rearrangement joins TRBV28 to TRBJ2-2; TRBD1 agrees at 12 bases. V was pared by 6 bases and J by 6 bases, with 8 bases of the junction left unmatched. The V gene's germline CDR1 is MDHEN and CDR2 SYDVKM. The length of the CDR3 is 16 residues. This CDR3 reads CASSPIRDRGPGELFF. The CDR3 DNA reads TGTGCCAGCAGCCCAATCCGGGACAGGGGGCCCGGGGAGCTGTTTTTT.

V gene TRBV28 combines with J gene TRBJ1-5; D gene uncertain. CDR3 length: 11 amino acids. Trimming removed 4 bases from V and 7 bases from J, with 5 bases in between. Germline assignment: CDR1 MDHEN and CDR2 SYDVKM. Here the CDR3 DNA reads TGTGCCAGCAGTTCACACCAGCCCCAGCATTTT. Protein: CASSSHQPQHF.

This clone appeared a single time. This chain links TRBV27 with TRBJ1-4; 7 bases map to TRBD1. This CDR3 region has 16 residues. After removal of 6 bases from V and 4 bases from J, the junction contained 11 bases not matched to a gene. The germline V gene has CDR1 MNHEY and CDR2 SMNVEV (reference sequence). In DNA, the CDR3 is TGTGCCAGCAGGTCAAGACAGGGAGCCCATAATGAAAAACTGTTTTTT. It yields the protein CASRSRQGAHNEKLFF. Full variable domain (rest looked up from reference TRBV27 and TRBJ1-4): EAQVTQNPRYLITVTGKKLTVTCSQNMNHEYMSWYRQDPGLGLRQIYYSMNVEVTDKGDVPEGYKVSRKEKRNFPLILESPSPNQTSLYFCASRSRQGAHNEKLFFGSGTQLSVL.

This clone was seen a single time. CDR3 region: CASSTGGPGSSTDTQYF. CDR3 in DNA: TGTGCCAGCAGTACGGGAGGACCGGGATCGAGCACAGATACGCAGTATTTT. The rearrangement links TRBV27 to TRBJ2-3; 7 nucleotides agree with TRBD2. CDR1 and CDR2 (germline): MNHEY, SMNVEV (reference sequence). V was clipped by 5 bases and J by 0 bases; unmatched bases: 11. The CDR3 has 17 amino acids.

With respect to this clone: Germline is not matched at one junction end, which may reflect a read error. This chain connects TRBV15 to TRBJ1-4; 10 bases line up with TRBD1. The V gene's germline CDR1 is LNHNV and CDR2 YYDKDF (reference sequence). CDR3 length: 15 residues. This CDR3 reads CAASGRTGGSEKLFF. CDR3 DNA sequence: TGTGCCGCCAGCGGACGGACAGGGGGGAGTGAAAAACTGTTTTTT.

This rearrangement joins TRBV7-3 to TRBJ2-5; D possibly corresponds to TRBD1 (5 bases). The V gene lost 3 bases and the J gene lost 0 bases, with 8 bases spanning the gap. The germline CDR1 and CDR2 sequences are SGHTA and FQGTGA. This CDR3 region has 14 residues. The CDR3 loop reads CASSLSTDQETQYF. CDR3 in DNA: TGTGCCAGCAGCTTGTCGACAGACCAAGAGACCCAGTACTTC.

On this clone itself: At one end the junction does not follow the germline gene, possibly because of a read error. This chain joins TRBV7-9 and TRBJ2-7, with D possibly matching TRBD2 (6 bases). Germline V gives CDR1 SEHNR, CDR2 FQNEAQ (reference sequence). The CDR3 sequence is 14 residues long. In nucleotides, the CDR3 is TGTTCCAGCAGCCCTCCTAGGGCGGGGAACGAGCAGTACTTC. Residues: CSSSPPRAGNEQYF.

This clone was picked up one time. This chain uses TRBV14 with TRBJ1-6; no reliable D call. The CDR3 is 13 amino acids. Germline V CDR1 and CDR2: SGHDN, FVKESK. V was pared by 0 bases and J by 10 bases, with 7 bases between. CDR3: CASSQDPRSPLHF. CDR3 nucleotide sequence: TGTGCCAGCAGCCAAGATCCCCGGTCACCCCTCCACTTT.